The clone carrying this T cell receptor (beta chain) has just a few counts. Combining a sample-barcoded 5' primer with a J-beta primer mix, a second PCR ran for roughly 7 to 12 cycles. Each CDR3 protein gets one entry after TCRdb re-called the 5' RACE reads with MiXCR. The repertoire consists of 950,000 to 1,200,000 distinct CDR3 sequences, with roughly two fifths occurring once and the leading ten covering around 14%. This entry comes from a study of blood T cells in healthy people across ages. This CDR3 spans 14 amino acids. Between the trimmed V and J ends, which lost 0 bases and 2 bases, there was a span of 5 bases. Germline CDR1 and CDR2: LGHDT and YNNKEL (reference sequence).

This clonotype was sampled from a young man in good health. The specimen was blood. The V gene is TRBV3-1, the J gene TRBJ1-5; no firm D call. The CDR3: CASSQEAGNQPQHF. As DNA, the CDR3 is TGTGCCAGCAGCCAAGAGGCAGGCAATCAGCCCCAGCATTTT. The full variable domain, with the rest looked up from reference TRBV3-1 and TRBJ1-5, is DTAVSQTPKYLVTQMGNDKSIKCEQNLGHDTMYWYKQDSKKFLKIMFSYNNKELIINETVPNRFSPKSPDKAHLNLHINSLELGDSAVYFCASSQEAGNQPQHFGDGTRLSIL.